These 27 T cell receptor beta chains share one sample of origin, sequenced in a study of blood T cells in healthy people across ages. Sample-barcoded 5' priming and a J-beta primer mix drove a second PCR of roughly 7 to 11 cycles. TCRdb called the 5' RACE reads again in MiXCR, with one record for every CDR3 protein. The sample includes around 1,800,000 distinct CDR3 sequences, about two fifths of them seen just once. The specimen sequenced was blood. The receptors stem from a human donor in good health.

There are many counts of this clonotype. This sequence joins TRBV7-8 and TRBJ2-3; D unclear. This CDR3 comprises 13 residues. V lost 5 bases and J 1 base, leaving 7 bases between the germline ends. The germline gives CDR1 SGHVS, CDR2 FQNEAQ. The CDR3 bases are TGTGCCAGCAGCCGCGCGGGCACAGATACGCAGTATTTT. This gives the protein CASSRAGTDTQYF.

This CDR3 reads CSVGGGGSQYGYTF. The CDR3 DNA follows: TGCAGCGTTGGAGGGGGGGGGAGTCAGTATGGCTACACCTTC. The rearrangement uses TRBV29-1 and TRBJ1-2, with D possibly being TRBD1 (6 bases). Germline V lookup: CDR1 SQVTM, CDR2 ANQGSEA. This CDR3 contains 14 residues. The V end was cut by 4 bases, the J end by 5 bases, with 17 bases between.

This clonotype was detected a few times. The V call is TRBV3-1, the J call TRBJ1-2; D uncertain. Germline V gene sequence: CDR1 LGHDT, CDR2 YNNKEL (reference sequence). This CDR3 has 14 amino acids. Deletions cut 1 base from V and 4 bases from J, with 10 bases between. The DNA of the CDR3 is TGTGCCAGCAGCCAAGTACCGGGCACCTATGGCTACACCTTC. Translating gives CASSQVPGTYGYTF.

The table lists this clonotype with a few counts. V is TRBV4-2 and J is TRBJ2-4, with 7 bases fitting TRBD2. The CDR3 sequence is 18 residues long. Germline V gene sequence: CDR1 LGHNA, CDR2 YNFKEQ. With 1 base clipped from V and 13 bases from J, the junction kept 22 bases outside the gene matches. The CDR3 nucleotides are TGTGCCAGCAGCCAAGGCCTAGCGGTGGCTCCTAGCACAGATACGCAGTACTTC. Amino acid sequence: CASSQGLAVAPSTDTQYF.

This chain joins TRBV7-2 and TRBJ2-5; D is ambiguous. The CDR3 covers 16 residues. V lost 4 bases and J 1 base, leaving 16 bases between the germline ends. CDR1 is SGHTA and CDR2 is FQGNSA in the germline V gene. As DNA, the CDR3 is TGTGCCAGCAGCTCCCCTGAGTTCGTAGGCCAAGAGACCCAGTACTTC. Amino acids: CASSSPEFVGQETQYF.

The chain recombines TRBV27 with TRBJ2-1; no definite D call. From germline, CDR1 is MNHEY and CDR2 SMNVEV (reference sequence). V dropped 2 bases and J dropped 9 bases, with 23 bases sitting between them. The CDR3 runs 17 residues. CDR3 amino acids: CASSLGRGKGWTFEQFF. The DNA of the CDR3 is TGTGCCAGCAGTTTAGGACGTGGTAAAGGATGGACGTTTGAGCAGTTCTTC.

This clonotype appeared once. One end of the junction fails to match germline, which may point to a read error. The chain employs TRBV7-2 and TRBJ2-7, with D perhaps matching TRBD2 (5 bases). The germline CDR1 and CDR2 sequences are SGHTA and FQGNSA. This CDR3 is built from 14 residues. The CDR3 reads CAGSFPGSGGEQYF. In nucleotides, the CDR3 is TGTGCCGGCAGCTTCCCGGGGAGCGGAGGCGAGCAGTACTTC.

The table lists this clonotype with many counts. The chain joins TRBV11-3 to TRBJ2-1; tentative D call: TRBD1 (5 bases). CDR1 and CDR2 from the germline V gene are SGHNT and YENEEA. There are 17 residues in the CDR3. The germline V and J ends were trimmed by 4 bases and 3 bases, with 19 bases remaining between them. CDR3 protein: CASSSISSGRNYNEQFF. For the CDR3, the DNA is TGTGCCAGCAGCTCTATATCGTCAGGGCGCAACTACAATGAGCAGTTCTTC.

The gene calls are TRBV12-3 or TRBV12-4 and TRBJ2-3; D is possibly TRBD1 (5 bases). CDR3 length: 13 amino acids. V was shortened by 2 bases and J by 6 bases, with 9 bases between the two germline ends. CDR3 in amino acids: CASSLSGMDTQYF. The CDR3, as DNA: TGTGCCAGCAGTTTATCAGGGATGGATACGCAGTATTTT.

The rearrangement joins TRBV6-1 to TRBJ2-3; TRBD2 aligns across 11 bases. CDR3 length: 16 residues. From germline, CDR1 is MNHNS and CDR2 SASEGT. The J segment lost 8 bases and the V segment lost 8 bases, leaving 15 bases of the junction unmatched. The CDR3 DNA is TGTGCCAGCGGCGTGGGACTAGCGGTTTCTTCGGGTACGCAGTATTTT. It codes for CASGVGLAVSSGTQYF.

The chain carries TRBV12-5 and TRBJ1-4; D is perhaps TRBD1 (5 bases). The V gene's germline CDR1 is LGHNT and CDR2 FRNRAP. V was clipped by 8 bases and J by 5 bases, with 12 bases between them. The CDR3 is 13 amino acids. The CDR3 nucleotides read TGTGCTAGTTTGACAGATCCGAATGAAAAACTGTTTTTT. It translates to CASLTDPNEKLFF.

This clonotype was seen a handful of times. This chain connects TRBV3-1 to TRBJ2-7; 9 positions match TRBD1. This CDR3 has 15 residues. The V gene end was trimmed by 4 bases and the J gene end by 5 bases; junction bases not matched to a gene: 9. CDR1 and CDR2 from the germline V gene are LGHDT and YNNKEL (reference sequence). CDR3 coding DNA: TGTGCCAGCAGCCCCCTAGGGACAGGGATAAACGAGCAGTACTTC. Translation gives CASSPLGTGINEQYF.

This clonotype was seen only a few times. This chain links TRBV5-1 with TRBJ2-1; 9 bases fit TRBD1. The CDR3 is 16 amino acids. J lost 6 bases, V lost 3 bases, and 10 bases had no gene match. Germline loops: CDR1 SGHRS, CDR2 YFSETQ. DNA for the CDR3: TGCGCCAGCAGCTGGACAGGGGATTTGCTAGGCAATGAGCAGTTCTTC. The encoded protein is CASSWTGDLLGNEQFF.

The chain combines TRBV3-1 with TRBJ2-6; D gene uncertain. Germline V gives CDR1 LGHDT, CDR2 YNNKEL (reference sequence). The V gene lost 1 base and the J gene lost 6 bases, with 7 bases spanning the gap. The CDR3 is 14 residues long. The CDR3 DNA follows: TGTGCCAGCAGCCAAGGACGTGAGGCCAACGTCCTGACTTTC. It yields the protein CASSQGREANVLTF.

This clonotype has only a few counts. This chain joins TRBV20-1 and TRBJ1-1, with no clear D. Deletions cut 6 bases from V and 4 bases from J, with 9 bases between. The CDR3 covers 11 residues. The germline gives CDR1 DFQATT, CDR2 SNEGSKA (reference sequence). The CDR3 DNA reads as TGCAGTGCCAGTGGGAGCACTGAAGCTTTCTTT. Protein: CSASGSTEAFF.

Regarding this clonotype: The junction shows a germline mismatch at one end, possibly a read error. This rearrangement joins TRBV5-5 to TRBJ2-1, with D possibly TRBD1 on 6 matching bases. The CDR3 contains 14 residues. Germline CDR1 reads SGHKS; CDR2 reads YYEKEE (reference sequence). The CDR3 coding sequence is TGTGCCAACAGCTTGGGTCCCACAGGGTTTGAGCAGTTCTTC. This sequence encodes CANSLGPTGFEQFF.

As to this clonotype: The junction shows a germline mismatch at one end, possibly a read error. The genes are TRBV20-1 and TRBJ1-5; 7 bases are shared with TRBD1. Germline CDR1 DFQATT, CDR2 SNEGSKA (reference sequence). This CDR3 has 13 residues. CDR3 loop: CGAGDRANQPQHF. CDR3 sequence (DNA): TGCGGTGCGGGAGACAGGGCCAATCAGCCCCAGCATTTT.

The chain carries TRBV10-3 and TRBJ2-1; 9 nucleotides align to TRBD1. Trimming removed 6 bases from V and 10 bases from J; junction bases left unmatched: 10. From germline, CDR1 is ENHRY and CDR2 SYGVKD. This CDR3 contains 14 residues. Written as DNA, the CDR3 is TGTGCCATCAGGGACAGGGGATTCGTCAACGAGCAGTTCTTC. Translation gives CAIRDRGFVNEQFF.

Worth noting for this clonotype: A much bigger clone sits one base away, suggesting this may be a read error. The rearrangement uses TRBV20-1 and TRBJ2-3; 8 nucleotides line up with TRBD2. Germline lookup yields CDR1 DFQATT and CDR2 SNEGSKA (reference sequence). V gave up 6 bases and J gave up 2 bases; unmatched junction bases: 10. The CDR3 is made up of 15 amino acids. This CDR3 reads CSAGAAGEPTDTQYF. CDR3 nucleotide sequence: TGCAGTGCCGGAGCAGCGGGGGAGCCCACAGATACGCAGTATTTT.

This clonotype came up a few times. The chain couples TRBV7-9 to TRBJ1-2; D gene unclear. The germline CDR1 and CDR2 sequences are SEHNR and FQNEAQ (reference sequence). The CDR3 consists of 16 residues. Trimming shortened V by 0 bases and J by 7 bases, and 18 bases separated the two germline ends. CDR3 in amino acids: CASSLAVESSGGGYTF. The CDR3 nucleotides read TGTGCCAGCAGCTTAGCAGTCGAGAGTTCTGGAGGTGGCTACACCTTC.

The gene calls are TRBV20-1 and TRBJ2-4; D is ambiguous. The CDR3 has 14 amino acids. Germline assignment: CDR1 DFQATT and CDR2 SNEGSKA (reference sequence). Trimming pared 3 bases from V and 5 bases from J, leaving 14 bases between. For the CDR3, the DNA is TGCAGTGCTAGTTCCCAATCCTTGGAAAACATTCAGTACTTC. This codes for CSASSQSLENIQYF.

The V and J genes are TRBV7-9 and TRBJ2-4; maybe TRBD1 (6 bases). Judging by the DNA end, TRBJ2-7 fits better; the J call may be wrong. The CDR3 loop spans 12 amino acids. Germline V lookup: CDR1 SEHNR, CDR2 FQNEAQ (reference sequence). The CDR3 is CASSQQGCEQYF. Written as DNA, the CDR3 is TGTGCCAGCAGCCAACAGGGATGCGAGCAGTACTTC.

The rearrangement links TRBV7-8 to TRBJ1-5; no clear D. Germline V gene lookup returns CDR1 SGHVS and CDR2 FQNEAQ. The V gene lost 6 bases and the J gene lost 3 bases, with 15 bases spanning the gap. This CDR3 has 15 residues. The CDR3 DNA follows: TGTGCCAGCAGTTTTCTACGGGATTTCAATCAGCCCCAGCATTTT. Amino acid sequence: CASSFLRDFNQPQHF.

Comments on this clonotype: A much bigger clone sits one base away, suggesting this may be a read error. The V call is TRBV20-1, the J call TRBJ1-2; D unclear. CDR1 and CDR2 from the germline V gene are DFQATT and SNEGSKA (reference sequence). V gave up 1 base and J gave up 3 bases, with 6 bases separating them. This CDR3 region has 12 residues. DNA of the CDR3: TGCAGTGCTAGAGTCAGCGACTATGGCTACACCTTC. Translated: CSARVSDYGYTF.

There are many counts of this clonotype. The CDR3 spells CASSRLAYNEQFF. In DNA, the CDR3 is TGTGCCAGCAGTAGATTGGCTTACAATGAGCAGTTCTTC. V gene TRBV12-3 or TRBV12-4 combines with J gene TRBJ2-1; D not resolved. The germline V and J ends were trimmed by 5 bases and 4 bases, with 9 bases remaining between them. The CDR3 loop spans 13 amino acids.

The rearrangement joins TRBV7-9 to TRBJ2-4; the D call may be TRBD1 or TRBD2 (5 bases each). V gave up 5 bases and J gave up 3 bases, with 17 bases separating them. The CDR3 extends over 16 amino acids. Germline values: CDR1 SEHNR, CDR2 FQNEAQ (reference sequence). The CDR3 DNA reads TGTGCCAGCAGCCCGCAGATGGGGGTTGTCAAAAACATTCAGTACTTC. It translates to CASSPQMGVVKNIQYF.

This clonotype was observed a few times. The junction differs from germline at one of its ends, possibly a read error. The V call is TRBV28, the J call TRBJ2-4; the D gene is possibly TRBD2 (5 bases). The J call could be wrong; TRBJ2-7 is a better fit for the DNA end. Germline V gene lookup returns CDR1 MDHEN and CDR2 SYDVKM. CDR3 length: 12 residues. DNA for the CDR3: TGTGCCTGCAGTGAGACTACCTACGAGCAGTACTTC. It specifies CACSETTYEQYF.